Following are 18 T cell receptor beta chains from one sample sequenced in a study of early T cells in non-severe SARS-CoV-2 infection. MiXCR was run by TCRdb on the 5' RACE reads, yielding one entry per CDR3 protein. The sample lists over 25,000 distinct CDR3 sequences, roughly 5.6% occurring once. The specimen was whole blood. The receptor set was obtained from an adult who was a healthcare worker with PCR-confirmed SARS-CoV-2 infection or an uninfected control (not recorded which).

This clonotype came up a few times. The V gene is TRBV7-9, the J gene TRBJ1-4; D unclear. This CDR3 is 13 amino acids long. Germline assignment: CDR1 SEHNR and CDR2 FQNEAQ (reference sequence). V lost 2 bases and J lost 8, with 9 bases in between. DNA for the CDR3: TGTGCCAGCAGCTTACTCCCAGAGGAAAAACTGTTTTTT. Its translation: CASSLLPEEKLFF.

This clonotype was seen at least ten times. V gene TRBV11-2 combines with J gene TRBJ2-3; D not resolved. The V end lost 0 bases, the J end lost 3 bases, and 10 bases lay between the germline ends. This CDR3 has 15 amino acids. In germline, CDR1 is SGHAT, CDR2 FQNNGV. The CDR3 nucleotides read TGTGCCAGCAGCTTAGAAGGTGTTGATACAGATACGCAGTATTTT. It encodes CASSLEGVDTDTQYF.

This clonotype came up many times. The CDR3 DNA is TGCAGCGTTGATCCCCTCAGAGCGAACACTGAAGCTTTCTTT. This gives the protein CSVDPLRANTEAFF. The chain combines TRBV29-1 with TRBJ1-1; D call uncertain. The CDR3 sequence is 14 residues long. Germline V gene lookup returns CDR1 SQVTM and CDR2 ANQGSEA. V dropped 3 bases and J dropped 1 base, with 12 bases sitting between them. The variable domain in full, with the rest retrieved from reference TRBV29-1 and TRBJ1-1, is SAVISQKPSRDICQRGTSLTIQCQVDSQVTMMFWYRQQPGQSLTLIATANQGSEATYESGFVIDKFPISRPNLTFSTLTVSNMSPEDSSIYLCSVDPLRANTEAFFGQGTRLTVV.

This clonotype was recorded many times. V usage is TRBV28 and J usage is TRBJ2-7, with 9 bases lining up with TRBD2. In germline, CDR1 is MDHEN, CDR2 SYDVKM. Trimming at V came to 2 bases and at J to 5 bases, leaving 7 bases not matched to a gene. The CDR3 is 15 amino acids. In nucleotides, the CDR3 is TGTGCCAGCAGTTTAAAGACTAGCGGATTACACGAGCAGTACTTC. Its protein is CASSLKTSGLHEQYF.

This clonotype has only a few counts. The chain employs TRBV7-2 and TRBJ2-5; D uncertain. Germline V gene lookup returns CDR1 SGHTA and CDR2 FQGNSA. V lost 5 bases and J 2 bases, leaving 12 bases between the germline ends. The length of the CDR3 is 14 residues. The CDR3 region has the DNA TGTGCCAGCAGCCACCCAAAGTTGCAAGAGACCCAGTACTTC. Translated: CASSHPKLQETQYF.

This clonotype was seen more than once but under ten times. The V gene is TRBV20-1, the J gene TRBJ2-5; 7 bases are a match to TRBD2. There are 12 residues in the CDR3. Looked up from germline, CDR1 is DFQATT and CDR2 is SNEGSKA (reference sequence). The V and J ends lost 4 bases and 3 bases, in that order; junction bases with no gene match: 2. CDR3 DNA: TGCAGTGCTAAAGCGGGAAAAGAGACCCAGTACTTC. This sequence encodes CSAKAGKETQYF.

CDR3 nucleotide sequence: TGTGCCAGCTCGGGACAGTCCTACGAGCAGTACTTC. This translates into CASSGQSYEQYF. This chain uses TRBV18 with TRBJ2-7, with 7 bases fitting TRBD1. Germline lookup yields CDR1 KGHSH and CDR2 LQKENI. The CDR3 spans 12 residues. V lost 6 bases, J lost 1 base, and 0 bases stayed unmatched.

This clonotype was found many times. The rearrangement uses TRBV28 and TRBJ1-2; 9 positions agree with TRBD1. Germline values: CDR1 MDHEN, CDR2 SYDVKM. J was trimmed by 10 bases and V by 6 bases; bases with no gene match: 15. The CDR3 covers 15 residues. The CDR3 region has the DNA TGTGCCAGCAGATATAAGATATACAGGGGGCGCGACTACACCTTC. Amino acid sequence: CASRYKIYRGRDYTF.

By proportion, this clonotype is medium-sized (0.01 to 0.1%). The chain joins TRBV29-1 to TRBJ2-7; D could derive from TRBD1 or TRBD2 (5 bases each). The germline gives CDR1 SQVTM, CDR2 ANQGSEA. The germline V and J ends were trimmed by 6 bases and 5 bases, with 20 bases remaining between them. The CDR3 length is 14 residues. CDR3 in amino acids: CSVVVGGSYDEQYF. CDR3 nucleotides: TGCAGCGTCGTAGTTGGGGGATCTTATGACGAGCAGTACTTC.

CDR3 DNA: TGTGCCAGCAGCCGGGCGGGAGGGCATTTCGAGCAGTACTTC. This codes for CASSRAGGHFEQYF. This chain links TRBV16 with TRBJ2-7, with 9 bases aligning to TRBD2. Germline CDR1 is KGHSY and CDR2 is FQNENV. J lost 6 bases, V lost 4 bases, and 7 bases had no gene match. CDR3 size: 14 residues.

The sample holds many counts of this clonotype. The chain links TRBV11-2 to TRBJ2-7; no reliable D call. CDR1 is SGHAT and CDR2 is FQNNGV in the germline V gene. V lost 1 base and J lost 5, with 9 bases in between. This CDR3 contains 13 residues. The CDR3 bases are TGTGCCAGCAGCTTAGCGGAAGGGAACGAGCAGTACTTC. It specifies CASSLAEGNEQYF.

Here the CDR3 reads CASSPLYGGYQETQYF. The CDR3 DNA is TGCGCCAGCAGCCCGCTCTATGGAGGGTACCAAGAGACCCAGTACTTC. The rearrangement links TRBV5-1 to TRBJ2-5, with D possibly being TRBD2 (6 bases). Trimming cost V 4 bases and J 0 bases, with 16 bases left between them. CDR1 and CDR2 from the germline V gene are SGHRS and YFSETQ. The CDR3 has 16 amino acids. The full variable domain, with the rest looked up from reference TRBV5-1 and TRBJ2-5, is KAGVTQTPRYLIKTRGQQVTLSCSPISGHRSVSWYQQTPGQGLQFLFEYFSETQRNKGNFPGRFSGRQFSNSRSEMNVSTLELGDSALYLCASSPLYGGYQETQYFGPGTRLLVL.

This clonotype was found many times. This chain joins TRBV27 and TRBJ2-1, with a weak D call TRBD2 (6 bases). This CDR3 has 14 amino acids. V lost 2 bases to trimming and J lost 7 bases, with 12 bases between them. Looked up from germline, CDR1 is MNHEY and CDR2 is SMNVEV (reference sequence). CDR3 in DNA: TGTGCCAGCAGTTTAAATGCGGGGAAAAATGAGCAGTTCTTC. This gives the protein CASSLNAGKNEQFF.

This clonotype has ten or more counts. V gene TRBV29-1 combines with J gene TRBJ2-7; TRBD1 is a possible D gene (5 bases). V was trimmed by 0 bases and J by 3 bases, leaving 9 bases between them. In germline, CDR1 is SQVTM, CDR2 ANQGSEA. The CDR3 spans 13 residues. Here the CDR3 DNA reads TGCAGCGTTGAAGAGGCAGGGAACTACGAGCAGTACTTC. As protein: CSVEEAGNYEQYF.

This clonotype was recorded at least ten times. CDR3 in DNA: TGTGCCAGCAGTTACTCTGTGGGGGGTTACACAGATACGCAGTATTTT. It codes for CASSYSVGGYTDTQYF. The V and J genes are TRBV6-5 and TRBJ2-3, with D possibly being TRBD2 (6 bases). The CDR3 is 16 residues long. With 0 bases removed from V and 2 bases from J, the gap between germline ends came to 12 bases. Germline CDR1 is MNHEY and CDR2 is SVGAGI.

This clonotype was observed at least ten times. J is TRBJ2-7 and V is TRBV7-6, with D maybe TRBD2 (5 bases). This CDR3 region has 14 residues. Trimming left V 5 bases short and J 6 bases short, with 17 bases between. The V gene's germline CDR1 is SGHVS and CDR2 FNYEAQ. This CDR3 is CASSPRSRGIEQYF. The CDR3 coding sequence is TGTGCCAGCAGCCCACGGTCAAGAGGGATCGAGCAGTACTTC.

This clonotype has a count of ten or more. J is TRBJ2-1 and V is TRBV12-3 or TRBV12-4; unclear D gene. The CDR3 totals 14 residues. V lost 3 bases and J lost 4, with 10 bases in between. The CDR3 protein is CASSFLIGYNEQFF. The CDR3 region has the DNA TGTGCCAGCAGTTTTTTGATAGGATACAATGAGCAGTTCTTC.

This clonotype was counted at least ten times. The chain carries TRBV19 and TRBJ1-1, with D perhaps TRBD1 (5 bases). Germline V gene sequence: CDR1 LNHDA, CDR2 SQIVND (reference sequence). This CDR3 spans 14 amino acids. The V end lost 7 bases, the J end lost 0 bases, and 12 bases lay between the germline ends. For the CDR3, the DNA is TGTGCCAGTACCGGGACGGCAATGAACACTGAAGCTTTCTTT. As protein: CASTGTAMNTEAFF.